Listed below are T cell receptor beta chains from one sample, sequenced in a study of T-cell reconstitution after alpha-beta-depleted transplantation in children. Each CDR3 protein gets one entry after TCRdb re-called the PCR reads with MiXCR. The repertoire holds around 340,000 distinct CDR3 sequences, with about an eighth as singletons. The input for sequencing was PBMCs, taken from the stem cell graft. All receptors come from a human donor who donated a stem cell graft to a child with Fanconi anemia. Both conserved end residues are part of each CDR3. D genes are given only for firm matches. Size is stated for part of the rows, as once, few or many counts, or as a class when the clone is expanded.

clone size: .
D gene: .
V gene: TRBV5-1
J gene: TRBJ2-7
CDR3 DNA: TGCGCCAGCAGCATAGGGACCACTTACGAGCAGTACTTC
CDR3 protein: CASSIGTTYEQYF

clone size: .
D gene: TRBD2
V gene: TRBV7-3
J gene: TRBJ2-3
CDR3 DNA: TGTGCCAGCAAAGAAAGCGGGGGGGCCGATACGCAGTATTTT
CDR3 protein: CASKESGGADTQYF

clone size: few
D gene: .
V gene: TRBV7-3
J gene: TRBJ2-3
CDR3 DNA: TGTGCCAGCAGCCGTTCACTCTTAGATACGCAGTATTTT
CDR3 protein: CASSRSLLDTQYF

clone size: few
D gene: .
V gene: TRBV7-9
J gene: TRBJ2-5
CDR3 DNA: TGTGCCAGCAGTGCAGGGAGAGGTTTGGAGACCCAGTACTTC
CDR3 protein: CASSAGRGLETQYF

clone size: few
D gene: .
V gene: TRBV5-6
J gene: TRBJ2-7
CDR3 DNA: TGTGCCAGCAGCTTGGACCTTAGGGGCGACGAGCAGTACTTC
CDR3 protein: CASSLDLRGDEQYF

clone size: many
D gene: TRBD1
V gene: TRBV11-2
J gene: TRBJ1-1
CDR3 DNA: TGTGCCAGCAGCTTTGCGGACAGGGGCACTGAAGCTTTCTTT
CDR3 protein: CASSFADRGTEAFF

clone size: few
D gene: .
V gene: TRBV9
J gene: TRBJ1-5
CDR3 DNA: TGTGCCAGCAGCGTAGTGACGGAGGAGCTCAATCAGCCCCAGCATTTT
CDR3 protein: CASSVVTEELNQPQHF

clone size: few
D gene: TRBD1
V gene: TRBV18
J gene: TRBJ2-6
CDR3 DNA: TGTGCCAGCTCACCGGACAGGGTTTGGTCGGGGGCCAACGTCCTGACTTTC
CDR3 protein: CASSPDRVWSGANVLTF

clone size: .
D gene: .
V gene: TRBV5-1
J gene: TRBJ1-6
CDR3 DNA: TGCGCCAGCAGCTTGGCCGGACCTAATAATTCACCCCTCCACTTT
CDR3 protein: CASSLAGPNNSPLHF

clone size: few
D gene: .
V gene: TRBV7-2
J gene: TRBJ2-2
CDR3 DNA: TGTGCCAGCAGTTATAGTCCCACCGGGGAGCTGTTTTTT
CDR3 protein: CASSYSPTGELFF

clone size: many
D gene: TRBD1
V gene: TRBV12-3/TRBV12-4
J gene: TRBJ1-1
CDR3 DNA: TGTGCCAGCAGTATATACAGGACAGGGGGAAATACTGAAGCTTTCTTT
CDR3 protein: CASSIYRTGGNTEAFF

clone size: few
D gene: TRBD2
V gene: TRBV20-1
J gene: TRBJ2-3
CDR3 DNA: TGCAGTGCTAGAGGGGCGGGGGTGCGCACAGATACGCAGTATTTT
CDR3 protein: CSARGAGVRTDTQYF

clone size: many
D gene: .
V gene: TRBV5-5
J gene: TRBJ2-2
CDR3 DNA: TGTGCCAGCAGCCAGGGTCCGGATAACACCGGGGAGCTGTTTTTT
CDR3 protein: CASSQGPDNTGELFF

clone size: few
D gene: .
V gene: TRBV3-1
J gene: TRBJ1-2
CDR3 DNA: TGTGCCAGCAGGGGCCTTTCGGGTGGCTACACCTTC
CDR3 protein: CASRGLSGGYTF

clone size: few
D gene: .
V gene: TRBV6-6
J gene: TRBJ2-2
CDR3 DNA: TGTGCCAGCAGTTACTCGAAGGCCGGGGAGCTGTTTTTT
CDR3 protein: CASSYSKAGELFF

clone size: few
D gene: .
V gene: TRBV12-3/TRBV12-4
J gene: TRBJ2-7
CDR3 DNA: TGTGCCAGCAGCCGTGACGCCCACGAGCAGTACTTC
CDR3 protein: CASSRDAHEQYF

clone size: .
D gene: .
V gene: TRBV4-3
J gene: TRBJ2-7
CDR3 DNA: TGCGCCAGCAGCCCGGGGCCAGGCTCCGAGACGAGAGGCCTCTACGAGCAGTACTTC
CDR3 protein: CASSPGPGSETRGLYEQYF

clone size: .
D gene: .
V gene: TRBV3-1
J gene: TRBJ2-7
CDR3 DNA: TGTGCCAGCAGCCAAGAAAGGTTGGTGGTCAACGAGCAGTACTTC
CDR3 protein: CASSQERLVVNEQYF

clone size: .
D gene: TRBD1
V gene: TRBV7-2
J gene: TRBJ2-7
CDR3 DNA: TGTGCCAGCAGCGCCCGGGACAGGGGGTTATACGAGCAGTACTTC
CDR3 protein: CASSARDRGLYEQYF

clone size: few
D gene: .
V gene: TRBV6-5
J gene: TRBJ1-6
CDR3 DNA: TGTGCCAGCAGTTACGGACAGTCCTCCAGTAATTCACCCCTCCACTTT
CDR3 protein: CASSYGQSSSNSPLHF

clone size: .
D gene: .
V gene: TRBV20-1
J gene: TRBJ2-1
CDR3 DNA: TGCAGTGCTAGAGATCCCAGATCCTACAATGAGCAGTTCTTC
CDR3 protein: CSARDPRSYNEQFF

clone size: .
D gene: .
V gene: TRBV18
J gene: TRBJ2-3
CDR3 DNA: TGTGCCAGCTCACCACGGAGACAGTCTAGCACAGATACGCAGTATTTT
CDR3 protein: CASSPRRQSSTDTQYF

clone size: .
D gene: TRBD1
V gene: TRBV4-2
J gene: TRBJ2-1
CDR3 DNA: TGTGCCAGCAGCCAAGAACAGGGGGCGTCTGAGCAGTTCTTC
CDR3 protein: CASSQEQGASEQFF

clone size: .
D gene: .
V gene: TRBV5-1
J gene: TRBJ1-1
CDR3 DNA: TGCGCCAGCAGCTTGAACCCATCCACTGAAGCTTTCTTT
CDR3 protein: CASSLNPSTEAFF